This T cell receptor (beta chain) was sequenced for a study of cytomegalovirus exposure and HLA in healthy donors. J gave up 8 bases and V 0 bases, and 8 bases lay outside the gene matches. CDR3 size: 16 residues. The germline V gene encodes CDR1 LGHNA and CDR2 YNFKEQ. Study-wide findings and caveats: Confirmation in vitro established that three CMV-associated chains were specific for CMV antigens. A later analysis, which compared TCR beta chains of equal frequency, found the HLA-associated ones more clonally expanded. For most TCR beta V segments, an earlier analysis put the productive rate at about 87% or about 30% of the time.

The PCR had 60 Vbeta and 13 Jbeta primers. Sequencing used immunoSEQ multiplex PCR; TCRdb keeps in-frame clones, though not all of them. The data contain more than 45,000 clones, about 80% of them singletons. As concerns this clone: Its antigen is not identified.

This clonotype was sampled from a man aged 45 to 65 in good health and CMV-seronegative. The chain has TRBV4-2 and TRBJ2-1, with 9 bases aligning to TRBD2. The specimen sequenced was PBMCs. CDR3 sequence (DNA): TGTGCCAGCAGCCAAGAAGGGAGCGGGGGGCCCGATGAGCAGTTCTTC. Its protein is CASSQEGSGGPDEQFF.